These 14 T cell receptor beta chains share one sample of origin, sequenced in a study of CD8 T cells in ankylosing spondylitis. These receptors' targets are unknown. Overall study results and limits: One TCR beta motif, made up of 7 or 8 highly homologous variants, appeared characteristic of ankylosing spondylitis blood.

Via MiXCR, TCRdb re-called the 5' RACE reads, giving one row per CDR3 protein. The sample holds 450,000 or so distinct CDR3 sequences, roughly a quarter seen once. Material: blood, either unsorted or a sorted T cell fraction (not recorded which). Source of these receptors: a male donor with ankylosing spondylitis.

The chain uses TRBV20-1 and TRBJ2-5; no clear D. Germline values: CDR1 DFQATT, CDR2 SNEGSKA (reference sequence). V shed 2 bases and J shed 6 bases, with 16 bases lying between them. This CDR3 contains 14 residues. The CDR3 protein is CSARMASGGQTQYF. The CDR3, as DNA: TGCAGTGCTAGAATGGCTAGTGGTGGCCAGACCCAGTACTTC.

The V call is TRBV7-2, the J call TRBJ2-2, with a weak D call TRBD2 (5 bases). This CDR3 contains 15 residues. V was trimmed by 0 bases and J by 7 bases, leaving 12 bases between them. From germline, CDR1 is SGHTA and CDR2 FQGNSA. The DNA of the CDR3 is TGTGCCAGCAGCTTAGCGCTGGTCGAGGGCGGGGAGCTGTTTTTT. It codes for CASSLALVEGGELFF.

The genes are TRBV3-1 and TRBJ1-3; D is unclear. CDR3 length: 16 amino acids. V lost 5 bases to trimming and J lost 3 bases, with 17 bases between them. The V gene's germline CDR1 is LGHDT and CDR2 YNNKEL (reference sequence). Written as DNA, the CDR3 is TGTGCCAGCAGCTCGACGGGCCTCTCTTATGGAAACACCATATATTTT. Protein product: CASSSTGLSYGNTIYF.

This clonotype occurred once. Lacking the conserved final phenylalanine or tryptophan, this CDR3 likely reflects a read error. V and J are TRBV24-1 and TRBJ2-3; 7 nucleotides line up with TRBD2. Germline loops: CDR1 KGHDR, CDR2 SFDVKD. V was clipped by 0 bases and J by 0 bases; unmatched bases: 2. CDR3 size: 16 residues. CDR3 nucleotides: TGTGCCACCAGTGATTTGGGAGCGGGAAGCACAGATACGCAGTATATT. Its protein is CATSDLGAGSTDTQYI.

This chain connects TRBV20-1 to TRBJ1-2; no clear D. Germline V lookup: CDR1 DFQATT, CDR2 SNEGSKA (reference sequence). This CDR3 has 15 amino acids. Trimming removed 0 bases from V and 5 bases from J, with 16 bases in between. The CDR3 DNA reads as TGCAGTGCTAGAGATCCCGGACGGGGTGGGTATGGCTACACCTTC. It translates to CSARDPGRGGYGYTF.

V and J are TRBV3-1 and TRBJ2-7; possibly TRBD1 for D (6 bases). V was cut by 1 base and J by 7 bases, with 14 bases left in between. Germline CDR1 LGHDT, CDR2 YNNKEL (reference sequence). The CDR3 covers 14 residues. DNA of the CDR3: TGTGCCAGCAGCCAAGTTCCAGGGGCCGGGGAGCAGTACGTC. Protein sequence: CASSQVPGAGEQYV.

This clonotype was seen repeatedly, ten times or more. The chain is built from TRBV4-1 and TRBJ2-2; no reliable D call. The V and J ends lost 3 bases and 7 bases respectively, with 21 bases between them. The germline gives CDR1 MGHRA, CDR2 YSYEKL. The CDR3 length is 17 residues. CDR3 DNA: TGCGCCAGCAGCCACGCCGTGGAAACTATGATGATCGGGGAGCTGTTTTTT. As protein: CASSHAVETMMIGELFF.

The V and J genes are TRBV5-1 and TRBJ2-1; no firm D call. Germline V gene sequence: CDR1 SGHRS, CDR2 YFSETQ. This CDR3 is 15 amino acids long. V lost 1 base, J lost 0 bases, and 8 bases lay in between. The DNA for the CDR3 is TGCGCCAGCAGCTTGAAGGTGAGCTCCTACAATGAGCAGTTCTTC. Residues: CASSLKVSSYNEQFF.

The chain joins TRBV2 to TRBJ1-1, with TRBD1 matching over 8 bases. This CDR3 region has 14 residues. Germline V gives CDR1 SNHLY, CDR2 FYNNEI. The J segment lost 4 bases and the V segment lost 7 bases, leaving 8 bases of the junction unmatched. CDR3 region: CASIPDREGTEAFF. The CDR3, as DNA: TGTGCCAGCATCCCGGACAGGGAGGGCACTGAAGCTTTCTTT.

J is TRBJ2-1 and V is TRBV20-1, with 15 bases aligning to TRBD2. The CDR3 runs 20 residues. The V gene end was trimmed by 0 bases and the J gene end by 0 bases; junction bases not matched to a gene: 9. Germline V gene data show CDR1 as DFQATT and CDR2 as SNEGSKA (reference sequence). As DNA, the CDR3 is TGCAGTGCTAGAGATCCCGGGACTAGCGGGAGGCGGAGCTCCTACAATGAGCAGTTCTTC. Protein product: CSARDPGTSGRRSSYNEQFF.

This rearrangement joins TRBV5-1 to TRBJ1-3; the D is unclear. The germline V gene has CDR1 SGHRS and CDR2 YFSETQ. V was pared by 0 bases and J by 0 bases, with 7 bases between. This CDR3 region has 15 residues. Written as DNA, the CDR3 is TGCGCCAGCAGCTTGGAAGCCTACTCTGGAAACACCATATATTTT. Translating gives CASSLEAYSGNTIYF.

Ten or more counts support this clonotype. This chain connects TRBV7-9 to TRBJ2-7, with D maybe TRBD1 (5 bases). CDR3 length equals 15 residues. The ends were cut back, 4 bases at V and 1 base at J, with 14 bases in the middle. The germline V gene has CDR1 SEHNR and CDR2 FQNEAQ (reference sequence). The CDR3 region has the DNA TGTGCCAGCAGCTCTGGCAGGGCGAAATCCTACGAGCAGTACTTC. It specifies CASSSGRAKSYEQYF.

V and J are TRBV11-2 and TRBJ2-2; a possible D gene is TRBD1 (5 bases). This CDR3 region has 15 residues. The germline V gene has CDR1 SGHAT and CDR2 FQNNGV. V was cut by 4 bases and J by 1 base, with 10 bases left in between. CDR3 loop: CASSSPRENTGELFF. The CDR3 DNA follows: TGTGCCAGCAGCTCCCCCAGGGAGAACACCGGGGAGCTGTTTTTT.

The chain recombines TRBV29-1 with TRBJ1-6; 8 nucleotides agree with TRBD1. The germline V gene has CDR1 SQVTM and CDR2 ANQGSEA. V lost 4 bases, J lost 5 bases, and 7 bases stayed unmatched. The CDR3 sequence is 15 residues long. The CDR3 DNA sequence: TGCAGCGTTGCACAGGGGGATCTAGATAATTCACCCCTCCACTTT. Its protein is CSVAQGDLDNSPLHF.